This record covers a single TCR beta chain. This sample stems from a study of blood T cell repertoires in COVID-19. About the research overall: T cells, B-cell-depleted T cells, or PBMCs supplied cDNA or gDNA.

Clones were sequenced by immunoSEQ multiplex PCR, and TCRdb holds only the in-frame ones, with some missing. The sample includes about 160,000 clones, around 87% of them seen just once. The study recruited people aged about 18 to 90 years across about two dozen US areas. Germline V gene lookup returns CDR1 MNHEY and CDR2 SMNVEV (reference sequence). The CDR3 runs 13 residues. The V end lost 3 bases, the J end lost 7 bases, and 12 bases lay between the germline ends. The chain uses TRBV27 and TRBJ1-2, with a weak D call TRBD1 (5 bases). This clonotype was obtained from a woman aged 45-65 years who had recovered from COVID-19. The sequenced sample consisted of PBMCs or T cells enriched from blood (not recorded which). DNA of the CDR3: TGTGCCAGCAGTTTCGGGGGAACTGGTGGCTACACCTTC. Its translation is CASSFGGTGGYTF.